The present TCR beta chain was sequenced within a study of molecular identifiers for immune sequencing clone quantification. This clonotype was seen ten or more times. The J segment lost 1 base and the V segment lost 2 bases, leaving 9 bases of the junction unmatched. CDR3 length: 19 residues. In TCRdb, the PCR reads were re-called with MiXCR into one record per CDR3 protein. The sample lists 6,000 to 7,000 distinct CDR3 sequences; about 16% were seen once. This receptor was obtained from a human donor in good health. Some libraries in this study had Jurkat cell RNA spiked in. Sequenced material: naive CD8+ T cells from blood, with Jurkat cell RNA spiked in. The subset here: FACS-sorted CD8+CD4-CCR7+CD45RA+ naive T cells. The rearrangement joins TRBV12-3 or TRBV12-4 to TRBJ2-3; 13 bases agree with TRBD2. CDR3 region: CASSLTPGLAGEGTDTQYF. The CDR3 coding sequence is TGTGCCAGCAGTTTAACTCCTGGACTAGCGGGAGAAGGCACAGATACGCAGTATTTT.